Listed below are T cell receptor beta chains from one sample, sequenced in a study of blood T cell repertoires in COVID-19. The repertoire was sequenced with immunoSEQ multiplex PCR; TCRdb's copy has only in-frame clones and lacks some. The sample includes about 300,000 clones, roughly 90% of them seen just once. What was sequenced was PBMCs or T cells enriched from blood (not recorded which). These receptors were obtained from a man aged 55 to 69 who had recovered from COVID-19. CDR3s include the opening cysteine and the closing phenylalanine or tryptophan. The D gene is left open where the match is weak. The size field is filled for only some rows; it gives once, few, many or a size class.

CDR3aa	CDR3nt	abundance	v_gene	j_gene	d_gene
CASTPGGTYTDTQYF	TGTGCCAGCACCCCGGGGGGGACCTACACAGATACGCAGTATTTT	.	TRBV11-2	TRBJ2-3	TRBD2
CSVDAGGNTEAFF	TGCAGCGTTGATGCAGGGGGGAACACTGAAGCTTTCTTT	.	TRBV29-1	TRBJ1-1	TRBD1
CASSYPSGEEYEQYF	TGTGCCAGCAGCTATCCGTCTGGGGAGGAGTACGAGCAGTACTTC	.	TRBV5-4	TRBJ2-7	.
CASRRATISPRRGYTF	TGTGCCAGCAGGCGGGCAACCATCAGTCCTAGACGTGGCTACACCTTC	.	TRBV28	TRBJ1-2	.
CASTTGGRNGNTIYF	TGTGCCAGCACCACCGGGGGGCGCAATGGAAACACCATATATTTT	.	TRBV11-2	TRBJ1-3	.
CASSYTEQGARDF	TGTGCCAGCAGTTATACCGAACAGGGGGCAAGGGACTTT	.	TRBV5-4	TRBJ1-4	TRBD1
CAWTSGEKLFF	TGTGCCTGGACTTCGGGGGAAAAACTGTTTTTT	.	TRBV30	TRBJ1-4	.
CASSLKQGPGNTIYF	TGTGCCAGCAGTCTTAAACAGGGGCCAGGAAACACCATATATTTT	.	TRBV2	TRBJ1-3	TRBD1
CASSWGRGRETQYF	TGTGCCAGCAGTTGGGGCAGGGGGCGTGAGACCCAGTACTTC	.	TRBV6-5	TRBJ2-5	TRBD1
CASSLRSSYNEQFF	TGTGCCAGCAGCTTACGTAGCTCCTACAATGAGCAGTTCTTC	.	TRBV11-3	TRBJ2-1	.
CASSFGWGKSGRRNEQFF	TGTGCCAGCAGTTTTGGATGGGGGAAGAGCGGGAGAAGAAATGAGCAGTTCTTC	.	TRBV28	TRBJ2-1	TRBD2
CAWSSTQGNSPLHF	TGTGCCTGGAGTTCCACACAGGGGAATTCACCCCTCCACTTT	.	TRBV30	TRBJ1-6	TRBD1
CATSGLRGKSTDTQYF	TGTGCCACCAGCGGTTTAAGGGGTAAAAGCACAGATACGCAGTATTTT	.	TRBV15	TRBJ2-3	.
CAISTGGVRTDTQYF	TGTGCCATCAGTACAGGGGGGGTCCGCACAGATACGCAGTATTTT	.	TRBV10-3	TRBJ2-3	.
CASSSRQGGRYEQFF	TGTGCCAGCAGTAGCCGACAGGGAGGACGATATGAGCAGTTCTTC	.	TRBV6-5	TRBJ2-1	.
CASSPGLAAYNEQFF	TGTGCCAGCAGCCCAGGACTAGCGGCCTACAATGAGCAGTTCTTC	.	TRBV9	TRBJ2-1	TRBD2
CASSATGDHEQYF	TGTGCCAGCAGCGCCACAGGGGACCACGAGCAGTACTTC	.	TRBV9	TRBJ2-7	TRBD1
CASSDGLAGVNTGELFF	TGTGCCAGCAGTGATGGACTAGCGGGGGTAAACACCGGGGAGCTGTTTTTT	.	TRBV28	TRBJ2-2	TRBD2
CASSQRGGVSNQPQHF	TGTGCCAGCAGCCAACGAGGAGGGGTCAGCAATCAGCCCCAGCATTTT	.	TRBV5-6	TRBJ1-5	.
CASSLRSRLAGGNEQFF	TGTGCCAGCAGCCTAAGATCGCGGCTAGCGGGAGGGAATGAGCAGTTCTTC	.	TRBV4-2	TRBJ2-1	TRBD2
CASSLRDSINTGELFF	TGTGCCAGCAGTCTACGGGACAGTATTAACACCGGGGAGCTGTTTTTT	.	TRBV28	TRBJ2-2	TRBD1
CASSSSNRATNEKLFF	TGTGCCAGCAGTTCCTCCAACAGGGCAACTAATGAAAAACTGTTTTTT	.	TRBV28	TRBJ1-4	.
CASSGLAGSSYNEQFF	TGTGCCAGCAGCGGACTGGCGGGCAGCTCCTACAATGAGCAGTTCTTC	.	TRBV28	TRBJ2-1	.
CASSSKTGVNTEAFF	TGTGCCAGCAGTTCAAAGACAGGGGTGAACACTGAAGCTTTCTTT	.	TRBV5-4	TRBJ1-1	TRBD1
CASSISQVRGWDLNTEAFF	TGTGCCAGTAGTATCTCTCAAGTAAGGGGTTGGGATCTGAACACTGAAGCTTTCTTT	.	TRBV19	TRBJ1-1	.
CASEGQGPNEQYF	TGCGCCAGCGAGGGACAGGGGCCAAACGAGCAGTACTTC	.	TRBV10-2	TRBJ2-7	TRBD1
CASSLQGLSGANVLTF	TGCGCCAGCAGTTTACAGGGGCTCTCTGGGGCCAACGTCCTGACTTTC	.	TRBV5-1	TRBJ2-6	TRBD1
CASATTGFGSPLHF	TGTGCCAGTGCAACCACAGGGTTTGGATCACCCCTCCACTTT	.	TRBV19	TRBJ1-6	.
CASSPGETGGMDEQFF	TGTGCCAGCAGCCCCGGCGAGACAGGGGGCATGGATGAGCAGTTCTTC	once	TRBV11-1	TRBJ2-1	TRBD1
CASSSGTGVTEKLFF	TGCGCCAGCAGCTCCGGGACAGGGGTTACTGAAAAACTGTTTTTT	.	TRBV5-1	TRBJ1-4	TRBD1
CASSEDQGVGGNEQFF	TGTGCCAGCAGCGAGGATCAGGGGGTCGGCGGAAATGAGCAGTTCTTC	.	TRBV3-1/TRBV3-2	TRBJ2-1	TRBD1
CASSYLASPSTDTQYF	TGTGCCAGCAGTTACTTGGCTAGCCCGAGCACAGATACGCAGTATTTT	.	TRBV6-5	TRBJ2-3	.
CASSERQNSGNTIYF	TGTGCCAGCAGTGAGCGACAGAACTCTGGAAACACCATATATTTT	.	TRBV2	TRBJ1-3	.
CASTRTSYEQYF	TGTGCCAGCACAAGAACTAGTTACGAGCAGTACTTC	.	TRBV28	TRBJ2-7	.
CSALSYNEQFF	TGCAGTGCTCTCTCGTACAATGAGCAGTTCTTC	.	TRBV20-1	TRBJ2-1	.
CATSNLLDTGKREAFF	TGTGCCACCAGCAATCTCCTAGATACAGGGAAGAGGGAAGCTTTCTTT	.	TRBV15	TRBJ1-1	.
CASSLPLGMFNEQFF	TGTGCCAGCAGTTTACCACTAGGTATGTTCAATGAGCAGTTCTTC	.	TRBV28	TRBJ2-1	.
CASSQGTYSGANVLTF	TGTGCCAGCAGCCAAGGTACCTACTCTGGGGCCAACGTCCTGACTTTC	.	TRBV4-2	TRBJ2-6	.
CASSPAGRGTYEQYF	TGCGCCAGCAGCCCCGCCGGACGGGGAACCTACGAGCAGTACTTC	.	TRBV5-1	TRBJ2-7	.
CAWSPNYGYTF	TGTGCCTGGAGTCCAAACTATGGCTACACCTTC	.	TRBV30	TRBJ1-2	.
CASSLNPASGNTQYF	TGTGCCAGCAGCTTAAATCCCGCTAGCGGTAATACGCAGTATTTT	.	TRBV7-3	TRBJ2-3	TRBD2
CASSLINEQYF	TGTGCCAGCAGTTTAATAAACGAGCAGTACTTC	.	TRBV12-3/TRBV12-4	TRBJ2-7	.
CASSSRGNTGELFF	TGTGCCAGCAGTTCGCGGGGAAACACCGGGGAGCTGTTTTTT	few	TRBV7-9	TRBJ2-2	.
CSVGPTSGGDQPQHF	TGCAGCGTTGGCCCCACATCAGGGGGCGATCAGCCCCAGCATTTT	.	TRBV29-1	TRBJ1-5	TRBD1
CASSQPGQGYFYGYTF	TGTGCCAGCAGCCAACCGGGACAGGGTTATTTCTATGGCTACACCTTC	.	TRBV11-2	TRBJ1-2	TRBD1
CASSEGLYGYTF	TGTGCCAGCAGTGAGGGCCTATATGGCTACACCTTC	.	TRBV6-1	TRBJ1-2	.
CASSVRGFNEQFF	TGTGCCAGCAGTGTTAGAGGATTCAATGAGCAGTTCTTC	.	TRBV2	TRBJ2-1	.
CASSSPVGGGHNEQFF	TGTGCCAGCAGTTCTCCCGTCGGGGGGGGTCACAATGAGCAGTTCTTC	.	TRBV28	TRBJ2-1	TRBD2